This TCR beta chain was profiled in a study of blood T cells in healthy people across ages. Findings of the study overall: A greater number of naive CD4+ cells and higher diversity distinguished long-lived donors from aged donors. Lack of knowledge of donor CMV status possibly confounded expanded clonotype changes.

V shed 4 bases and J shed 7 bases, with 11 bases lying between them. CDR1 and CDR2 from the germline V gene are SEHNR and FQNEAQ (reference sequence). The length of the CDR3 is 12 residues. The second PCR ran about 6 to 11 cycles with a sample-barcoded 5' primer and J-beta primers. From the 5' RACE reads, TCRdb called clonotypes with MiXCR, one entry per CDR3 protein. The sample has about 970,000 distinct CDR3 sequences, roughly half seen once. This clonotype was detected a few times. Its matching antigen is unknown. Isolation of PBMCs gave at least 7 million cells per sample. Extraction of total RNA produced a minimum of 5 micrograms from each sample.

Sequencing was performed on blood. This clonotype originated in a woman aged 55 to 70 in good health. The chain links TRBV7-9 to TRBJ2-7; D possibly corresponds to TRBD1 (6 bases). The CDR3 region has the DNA TGTGCCAGCAGCTCACAGGGTAGGGAGCAGTACTTC. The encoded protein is CASSSQGREQYF.